These 32 T cell receptor beta chains were sequenced from one sample in a study of regulatory T cells in long-lasting Graves disease. The time point here: newly diagnosed GD, antithyroid drugs for less than 3 months. PBMC-derived RNA was used for the TCR library. For TCR beta, libraries came from iRepertoire HTBI primers and Arm-PCR of CDR3 regions. In TCRdb, the multiplex PCR reads were re-called with MiXCR into one record per CDR3 protein. Of hundreds of thousands of distinct CDR3 sequences listed, around 12% were seen once; the top ten hold about 8.9%. Separately, the same data were catalogued under a study of T cells in Graves' hyperthyroidism and ophthalmopathy.

The specimen was peripheral blood mononuclear cells (PBMCs), collected at new diagnosis, from a patient treated with antithyroid drugs. The receptors were gathered from a woman aged 25 to 39 with Graves disease.

This sequence joins TRBV20-1 and TRBJ2-3; possible D gene TRBD2, 5 bases. This CDR3 region has 15 residues. V shed 1 base and J shed 2 bases, with 13 bases lying between them. CDR1 is DFQATT, CDR2 SNEGSKA, per germline (reference sequence). Here the CDR3 reads CSARALGAYTDTQYF. The CDR3 nucleotides read TGCAGTGCTAGAGCCCTGGGAGCGTACACAGATACGCAGTATTTT.

This clonotype showed up many times. The chain has TRBV11-2 and TRBJ1-3; D is unresolved. Germline V gene sequence: CDR1 SGHAT, CDR2 FQNNGV. With 6 bases removed from V and 2 bases from J, the gap between germline ends came to 17 bases. The CDR3 totals 16 residues. The CDR3 bases are TGTGCCAGCAGAGGGAGCGTGGGCTACCCTGGAAACACCATATATTTT. Translation: CASRGSVGYPGNTIYF.

This clonotype was seen a few times. This chain connects TRBV15 to TRBJ2-1, with 10 bases lining up with TRBD2. The ends lost 0 bases at V and 10 bases at J; junction bases unmatched: 12. This CDR3 has 17 amino acids. Germline-derived CDR1 and CDR2 are LNHNV and YYDKDF (reference sequence). This CDR3 is CATSRDFLAGDPREQFF. CDR3 DNA: TGTGCCACCAGCAGAGATTTTCTAGCGGGAGACCCACGGGAGCAGTTCTTC.

This clonotype was counted ten times or more. The CDR3 DNA reads as TGTGCCTGGAGTGTACTCGCCCCGGGGGCTTTCTTT. Amino acids: CAWSVLAPGAFF. The V gene is TRBV30, the J gene TRBJ1-1; D unclear. This CDR3 spans 12 amino acids. Germline CDR1 and CDR2: GTSNPN and SVGIG (reference sequence). V lost 0 bases and J 11 bases, leaving 13 bases between the germline ends.

This clonotype has a count of ten or more. The J gene is TRBJ2-1, the V gene TRBV7-2; 9 nucleotides agree with TRBD2. This CDR3 spans 14 amino acids. CDR1 is SGHTA, CDR2 FQGNSA, per germline. With V trimmed by 2 bases and J by 12 bases, 8 bases remained unmatched. The CDR3 loop is CASSLKGAGGTQFF. The CDR3 DNA reads TGTGCCAGCAGCTTAAAAGGAGCGGGAGGTACGCAGTTCTTC.

Only a few counts were recorded for this clonotype. The V and J genes are TRBV28 and TRBJ1-1, with D unclear. V was trimmed by 2 bases and J by 10 bases, leaving 8 bases between them. Germline assignment: CDR1 MDHEN and CDR2 SYDVKM. CDR3 size: 11 residues. The chain's CDR3 is CASSLRAAAFF. The DNA of the CDR3 is TGTGCCAGCAGTTTAAGGGCAGCAGCTTTCTTT.

This clonotype was observed many times. V gene TRBV2 combines with J gene TRBJ2-7; D is possibly TRBD1 or TRBD2 (5 bases each). CDR3 size: 11 residues. Trimming cost V 11 bases and J 3 bases, with 11 bases left between them. The germline gives CDR1 SNHLY, CDR2 FYNNEI. CDR3 region: CAGGDNYEQYF. The CDR3 DNA sequence: TGTGCCGGGGGAGACAACTACGAGCAGTACTTC.

With regard to this clonotype: Since a much larger clone is just one base distant, this may be a read error. This chain connects TRBV7-2 to TRBJ2-3; D might be TRBD1 (6 bases). The last part of the DNA fits TRBJ1-5 better; the J call may be wrong. In germline, CDR1 is SGHTA, CDR2 FQGNSA. The CDR3 totals 14 residues. CDR3 loop: CASSSTRGTDTQHF. The CDR3, as DNA: TGTGCCAGCAGCTCGACTAGGGGGACGGATACGCAGCATTTT.

Concerning this clonotype itself: This may be a read error, as it is one base from a much larger clone. CDR3 in amino acids: CVSSIYPPQLNQPQHF. The CDR3 nucleotides read TGTGTCAGCAGTATTTACCCCCCCCAGCTCAATCAGCCCCAGCATTTT. The chain joins TRBV27 to TRBJ1-5; unclear D gene. This CDR3 contains 16 residues. The germline V gene has CDR1 MNHEY and CDR2 SMNVEV (reference sequence).

This clonotype was recorded many times. An end of the junction does not agree with germline; a read error may underlie this. The chain combines TRBV2 with TRBJ2-1; D is possibly TRBD1 (5 bases). The CDR3 length is 16 residues. Germline V gene lookup returns CDR1 SNHLY and CDR2 FYNNEI. CDR3 DNA: TGTGCCAGCAGCCCAGGGCTGGCGGTGTCCTTCAATGAGCAGTTCTTC. This sequence encodes CASSPGLAVSFNEQFF.

A few counts support this clonotype. This chain uses TRBV6-2 or TRBV6-3 with TRBJ2-2, with 10 bases fitting TRBD2. The germline gives CDR1 MNHEY, CDR2 SVGEGT. With V trimmed by 8 bases and J by 3 bases, 6 bases remained unmatched. This CDR3 contains 15 residues. CDR3 sequence: CASFSGRKYTGELFF. The CDR3 nucleotides are TGTGCCAGCTTTAGCGGGAGGAAGTACACCGGGGAGCTGTTTTTT.

J is TRBJ1-1 and V is TRBV19; D not resolved. CDR1 is LNHDA and CDR2 is SQIVND in the germline V gene (reference sequence). V was clipped by 5 bases and J by 5 bases, with 27 bases between them. This CDR3 has 18 amino acids. CDR3 DNA: TGTGCCAGTAGTGATATGCCCATGGGGAAGGGATTAGGGACTGAAGCTTTCTTT. It is translated as CASSDMPMGKGLGTEAFF.

In this sample, this clonotype turned up many times. The rearrangement joins TRBV11-2 to TRBJ2-1, with a weak D call TRBD2 (5 bases). CDR3 length: 16 residues. Trimming removed 7 bases from V and 4 bases from J, with 20 bases in between. CDR1 is SGHAT and CDR2 is FQNNGV in the germline V gene. CDR3 region: CASTPQDYPRYNEQFF. CDR3 coding DNA: TGTGCCAGCACCCCCCAAGACTATCCCCGTTACAATGAGCAGTTCTTC.

This clonotype was seen ten or more times. This chain joins TRBV19 and TRBJ1-1, with D perhaps matching TRBD1 (5 bases). Germline CDR1 and CDR2: LNHDA and SQIVND (reference sequence). The CDR3 contains 15 residues. The V gene lost 6 bases and the J gene lost 1 base, with 15 bases spanning the gap. This CDR3 reads CASRPLRRENTEAFF. The CDR3 DNA is TGTGCCAGTAGGCCCTTGCGCAGGGAGAACACTGAAGCTTTCTTT.

This clonotype showed up many times. The V call is TRBV7-8, the J call TRBJ2-1; D perhaps matches TRBD1 (5 bases). CDR1 and CDR2 (germline): SGHVS, FQNEAQ. This CDR3 has 16 residues. Trimming stripped 5 bases from V and 5 bases from J, with 19 bases between. The CDR3 protein is CASSNNRLTKNNEQFF. The CDR3 DNA sequence: TGTGCCAGCAGCAACAACAGGTTAACGAAAAACAATGAGCAGTTCTTC.

This clonotype was picked up many times. The chain links TRBV4-3 to TRBJ2-1; perhaps TRBD2 as D (6 bases). Looked up from germline, CDR1 is LGHNA and CDR2 is YSLEER. This CDR3 spans 16 amino acids. The V end lost 4 bases, the J end lost 0 bases, and 13 bases lay between the germline ends. CDR3 sequence: CASSLSSAYSYNEQFF. The CDR3 region has the DNA TGCGCCAGCAGCCTTTCTAGCGCATACTCCTACAATGAGCAGTTCTTC.

This clonotype was detected many times. The chain couples TRBV27 to TRBJ2-5; 11 nucleotides match TRBD2. The V gene end was trimmed by 6 bases and the J gene end by 5 bases; junction bases not matched to a gene: 8. The length of the CDR3 is 15 residues. Germline-derived CDR1 and CDR2 are MNHEY and SMNVEV (reference sequence). DNA of the CDR3: TGTGCCAGCAGCGGGACTAGCGGACAGGGCGAGACCCAGTACTTC. The encoded protein is CASSGTSGQGETQYF.

This clonotype has only a few counts. This sequence joins TRBV2 and TRBJ2-2; 8 nucleotides match TRBD2. CDR3 size: 15 residues. CDR1 SNHLY and CDR2 FYNNEI come from the germline V gene. V was clipped by 7 bases and J by 2 bases; unmatched bases: 6. Here the CDR3 reads CASINSGTNTGELFF. The CDR3 DNA follows: TGTGCCAGCATAAATAGCGGGACTAACACCGGGGAGCTGTTTTTT.

This clonotype was picked up many times. The chain has TRBV20-1 and TRBJ2-2; TRBD1 is a possible D gene (5 bases). From germline, CDR1 is DFQATT and CDR2 SNEGSKA (reference sequence). The ends were cut back, 6 bases at V and 5 bases at J, with 10 bases in the middle. This CDR3 has 12 amino acids. The CDR3, as DNA: TGCAGTGCGCAGGGAAGAACCGGGGAGCTGTTTTTT. Amino acid sequence: CSAQGRTGELFF.

The chain employs TRBV5-8 and TRBJ1-1; D possibly corresponds to TRBD1 (5 bases). Looked up from germline, CDR1 is SGHTS and CDR2 is YDEGEE. Between the trimmed V and J ends, which lost 0 bases and 8 bases, there was a span of 20 bases. This CDR3 region has 16 residues. As DNA, the CDR3 is TGTGCCAGCAGCTTGGCGACCATGACAGTGGCCTCAGAAGCTTTCTTT. This encodes CASSLATMTVASEAFF.

The table lists this clonotype with many counts. The gene calls are TRBV28 and TRBJ1-1; D is uncertain. The germline gives CDR1 MDHEN, CDR2 SYDVKM. CDR3 size: 13 residues. Trimming left V 3 bases short and J 3 bases short, with 8 bases between. CDR3 DNA sequence: TGTGCCAGCAGTTTCGGGGTGGACACTGAAGCTTTCTTT. Protein sequence: CASSFGVDTEAFF.

The chain is built from TRBV6-2 or TRBV6-3 and TRBJ1-2, with no clear D. This CDR3 has 13 amino acids. CDR1 and CDR2 (germline): MNHEY, SVGEGT. Trimming pared 7 bases from V and 4 bases from J, leaving 13 bases between. The CDR3 region has the DNA TGTGCCAGCAATTCAAGAGGGTCCTATGGCTACACCTTC. Protein product: CASNSRGSYGYTF.

This clonotype was recorded at least ten times. The rearrangement uses TRBV7-9 and TRBJ1-3; D not certain. The CDR3 totals 14 residues. Looked up from germline, CDR1 is SEHNR and CDR2 is FQNEAQ (reference sequence). Trimming stripped 5 bases from V and 0 bases from J, with 8 bases between. CDR3 amino acids: CASSPAVSGNTIYF. Here the CDR3 DNA reads TGTGCCAGCAGCCCAGCAGTCTCTGGAAACACCATATATTTT.

The rearrangement uses TRBV11-2 and TRBJ2-3; D perhaps matches TRBD2 (6 bases). Looked up from germline, CDR1 is SGHAT and CDR2 is FQNNGV. The CDR3 consists of 15 residues. V shed 1 base and J shed 4 bases, with 12 bases lying between them. Here the CDR3 reads CASSLGGWEADTQYF. The CDR3 nucleotides are TGTGCCAGCAGCTTAGGAGGATGGGAGGCAGATACGCAGTATTTT.

This clonotype has just a few counts. The V and J genes are TRBV2 and TRBJ1-5; D not certain. The CDR3 length is 14 residues. Trimming pared 2 bases from V and 6 bases from J, leaving 11 bases between. Germline CDR1 SNHLY, CDR2 FYNNEI. The CDR3 reads CASSELVPGQPQHF. CDR3 bases: TGTGCCAGCAGTGAACTTGTTCCAGGTCAGCCCCAGCATTTT.

The rearrangement uses TRBV28 and TRBJ2-4; the D gene could be TRBD1 or TRBD2 (5 bases each). V shed 10 bases and J shed 0 bases, with 19 bases lying between them. From germline, CDR1 is MDHEN and CDR2 SYDVKM. The CDR3 consists of 16 residues. CDR3 amino acids: CATSNGGSVAKNIQYF. The CDR3 DNA reads TGTGCCACCTCAAATGGGGGTAGCGTAGCCAAAAACATTCAGTACTTC.

V and J are TRBV9 and TRBJ1-2; D gene ambiguous. The CDR3 loop spans 16 amino acids. Trimming took 4 bases from V and 6 from J, leaving 22 bases between them. From germline, CDR1 is SGDLS and CDR2 YYNGEE. For the CDR3, the DNA is TGTGCCAGCAGCCCCGACACATCCTCCCCAACAGATGGCTACACCTTC. It encodes CASSPDTSSPTDGYTF.

The chain links TRBV2 to TRBJ2-1; 10 positions agree with TRBD2. With V trimmed by 4 bases and J by 6 bases, 9 bases remained unmatched. CDR1 is SNHLY and CDR2 is FYNNEI in the germline V gene. The CDR3 consists of 16 residues. The CDR3 DNA sequence: TGTGCCAGCAGTGCGCTAGCGGGAGTGCCCGTCAATGAGCAGTTCTTC. As protein: CASSALAGVPVNEQFF.

The sample holds many counts of this clonotype. The chain has TRBV11-2 and TRBJ2-2; D may match TRBD1 or TRBD2 (5 bases each). Germline V gene sequence: CDR1 SGHAT, CDR2 FQNNGV. V lost 1 base and J lost 6, with 18 bases in between. CDR3 size: 17 residues. For the CDR3, the DNA is TGTGCCAGCAGCTTAGTTGTTAAGGGGAGTATAGCCGGGGAGCTGTTTTTT. Translated: CASSLVVKGSIAGELFF.

This clonotype appeared many times. This chain uses TRBV20-1 with TRBJ2-7; possibly TRBD1 or TRBD2 for D (5 bases each). Trimming removed 0 bases at V and 7 bases at J, with 16 bases between. Per the germline V gene, CDR1 is DFQATT and CDR2 is SNEGSKA (reference sequence). This CDR3 spans 14 amino acids. The CDR3 here is CSARDSRGPGEQYF. CDR3 sequence (DNA): TGCAGTGCTAGAGATTCACGGGGACCGGGGGAGCAGTACTTC.

V gene TRBV29-1 combines with J gene TRBJ2-2; 8 nucleotides line up with TRBD2. The CDR3 loop spans 17 amino acids. Germline V lookup: CDR1 SQVTM, CDR2 ANQGSEA. The V and J ends lost 1 base and 0 bases, in that order; junction bases with no gene match: 7. The CDR3 DNA sequence: TGCAGCGTTGAAGTCAGGCGGGGGGCGGCGAACACCGGGGAGCTGTTTTTT. This encodes CSVEVRRGAANTGELFF.

This rearrangement joins TRBV6-5 to TRBJ2-5; TRBD2 agrees at 7 bases. The J call may be wrong; the DNA end is better matched by TRBJ2-1. Germline V gene lookup returns CDR1 MNHEY and CDR2 SVGAGI. The CDR3 loop spans 15 amino acids. CDR3 coding DNA: TGTGCCAGCAGTTACAAGAGGGAGGGATACAATGAGCAGTTCTTC. Its translation is CASSYKREGYNEQFF.